This T cell receptor beta chain is from a study of T cells in Graves' hyperthyroidism and ophthalmopathy. Each diagnosis drew on symptoms, thyroxine, TRAb, thyroid ultrasound and orbital computed tomography findings. A roughly 9.3 ml volume of fresh peripheral blood provided the PBMCs. This CDR3 spans 12 amino acids. Germline CDR1 is DFQATT and CDR2 is SNEGSKA (reference sequence). This clonotype was recorded many times. At one end the junction does not follow the germline gene, possibly because of a read error. RNA transcripts yielded amplified TCR beta CDR3 regions. Initially, a first-round RT-PCR of the TCR CDR3 employed the HTBI primer set. TCRdb reprocessed the multiplex PCR reads via MiXCR and lists one record per CDR3 protein. The sample lists more than 500,000 distinct CDR3 sequences, about a sixth seen once, with 3.5% to 4% in the top ten.

The material sequenced was blood. The receptor was derived from a young woman with Graves' hyperthyroidism. This rearrangement joins TRBV20-1 to TRBJ2-1; D unresolved. The CDR3 DNA reads TGCAGTGCCCCTGGGTCCTCCAATGAGCAGTTCTTC. Protein sequence: CSAPGSSNEQFF.